This T cell receptor (beta chain) appears in the sequencing data of a study of blood T cell repertoires in COVID-19. Study-level information: COVID-19 samples, acute and convalescent, were from the United States, Italy and Spain. T cells, B-cell-depleted T cells, or PBMCs supplied cDNA or gDNA.

This clone was found once. Germline V gives CDR1 MGHRA, CDR2 YSYEKL. Trimming removed 0 bases at V and 1 base at J, with 15 bases between. The CDR3 extends over 18 amino acids. Sequencing was performed with immunoSEQ multiplex PCR; in TCRdb, only in-frame clones are kept and a portion is missing. The sample includes 250,000 to 300,000 clones, about 86% of them seen just once. The sequenced sample was PBMCs or T cells enriched from blood (not recorded which). The receptor comes from a man under 40 with acute COVID-19. This chain links TRBV4-1 with TRBJ2-2, with D perhaps matching TRBD2 (5 bases). The CDR3 reads CASSQDASGDLNTGELFF. The CDR3 region has the DNA TGCGCCAGCAGCCAAGACGCCTCCGGGGATTTGAACACCGGGGAGCTGTTTTTT.